This T cell receptor beta chain was identified in a study of T cell changes during pregnancy in multiple sclerosis. Germline V gives CDR1 SQVTM, CDR2 ANQGSEA. The CDR3 is 12 amino acids. Trimming shortened V by 6 bases and J by 3 bases, and 10 bases separated the two germline ends. Profiling relied on immunoSEQ multiplex PCR, and the TCRdb table lists in-frame clones only, not all of them. This table has tens of thousands of clones, about nine tenths appearing once. The sequence was collected from a female donor with multiple sclerosis, enrolled in a pregnancy study. Sequenced here: CD8+ T cells from peripheral blood mononuclear cells, sampled in the third trimester of pregnancy. The gene calls are TRBV29-1 and TRBJ2-3; D is perhaps TRBD1 (5 bases). The CDR3 nucleotides are TGCAGCGTGAACCAGGGTACAGATACGCAGTATTTT. Translating gives CSVNQGTDTQYF.